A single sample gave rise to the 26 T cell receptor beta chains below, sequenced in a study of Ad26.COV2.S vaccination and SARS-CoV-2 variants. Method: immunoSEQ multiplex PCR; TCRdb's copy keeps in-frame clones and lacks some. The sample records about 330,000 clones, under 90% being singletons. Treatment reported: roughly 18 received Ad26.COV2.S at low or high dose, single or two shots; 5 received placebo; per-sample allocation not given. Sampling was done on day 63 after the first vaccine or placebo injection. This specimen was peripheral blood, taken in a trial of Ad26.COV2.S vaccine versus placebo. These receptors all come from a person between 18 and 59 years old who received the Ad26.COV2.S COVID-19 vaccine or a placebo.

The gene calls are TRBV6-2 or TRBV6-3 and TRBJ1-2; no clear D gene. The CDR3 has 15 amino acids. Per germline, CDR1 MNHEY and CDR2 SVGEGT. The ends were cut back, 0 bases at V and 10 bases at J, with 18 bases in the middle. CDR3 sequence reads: CASSYSPPTGTLYTF. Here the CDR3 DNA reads TGTGCCAGCAGTTACTCGCCTCCAACGGGCACACTCTACACCTTC.

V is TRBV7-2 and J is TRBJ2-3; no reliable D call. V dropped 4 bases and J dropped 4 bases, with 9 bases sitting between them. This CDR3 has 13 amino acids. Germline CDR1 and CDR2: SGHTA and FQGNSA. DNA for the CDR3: TGTGCCAGCAGCTCTCTATATGCAGATACGCAGTATTTT. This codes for CASSSLYADTQYF.

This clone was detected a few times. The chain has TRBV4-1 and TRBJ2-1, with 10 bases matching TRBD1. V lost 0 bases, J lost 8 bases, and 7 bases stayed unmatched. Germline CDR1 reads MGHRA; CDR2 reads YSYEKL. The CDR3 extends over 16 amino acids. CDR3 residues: CASSQEGTGALYEQFF. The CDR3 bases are TGCGCCAGCAGCCAAGAAGGGACAGGGGCATTATATGAGCAGTTCTTC.

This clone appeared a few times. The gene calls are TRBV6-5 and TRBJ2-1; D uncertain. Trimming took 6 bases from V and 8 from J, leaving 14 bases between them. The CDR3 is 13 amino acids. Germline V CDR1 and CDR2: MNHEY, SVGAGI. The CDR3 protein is CASRVKWRDEQFF. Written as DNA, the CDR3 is TGTGCCAGCAGGGTTAAGTGGCGAGATGAGCAGTTCTTC.

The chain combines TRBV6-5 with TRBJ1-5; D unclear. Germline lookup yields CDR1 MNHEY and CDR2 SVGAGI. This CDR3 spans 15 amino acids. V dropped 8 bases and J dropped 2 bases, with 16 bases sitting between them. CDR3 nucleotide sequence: TGTGCCAGCTCCCGGGGATATGATGGCAATCAGCCCCAGCATTTT. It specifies CASSRGYDGNQPQHF.

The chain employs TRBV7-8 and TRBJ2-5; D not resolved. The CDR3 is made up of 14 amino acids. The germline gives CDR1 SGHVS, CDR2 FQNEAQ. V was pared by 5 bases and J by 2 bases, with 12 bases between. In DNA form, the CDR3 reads TGTGCCAGCAGCATCCCTTGGGAACAAGAGACCCAGTACTTC. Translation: CASSIPWEQETQYF.

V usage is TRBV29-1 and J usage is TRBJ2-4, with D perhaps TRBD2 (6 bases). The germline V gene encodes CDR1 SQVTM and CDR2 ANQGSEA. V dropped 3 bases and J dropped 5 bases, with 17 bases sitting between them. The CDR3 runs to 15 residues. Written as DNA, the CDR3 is TGCAGCGTTGATAGCGGAAATCCGGAACAAAACATTCAGTACTTC. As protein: CSVDSGNPEQNIQYF.

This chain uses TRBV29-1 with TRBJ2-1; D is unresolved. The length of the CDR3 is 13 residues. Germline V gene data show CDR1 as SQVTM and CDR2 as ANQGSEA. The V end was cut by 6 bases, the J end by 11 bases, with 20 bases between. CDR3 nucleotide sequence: TGCAGCGTGATTTCTTCGGGTCCTCGAAAGCAGTTCTTC. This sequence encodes CSVISSGPRKQFF.

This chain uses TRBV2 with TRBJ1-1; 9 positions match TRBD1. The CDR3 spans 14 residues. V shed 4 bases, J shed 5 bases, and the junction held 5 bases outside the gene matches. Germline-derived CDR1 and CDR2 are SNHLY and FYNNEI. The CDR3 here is CASSGLDRGTEAFF. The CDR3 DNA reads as TGTGCCAGCAGTGGGTTAGACAGGGGGACTGAAGCTTTCTTT.

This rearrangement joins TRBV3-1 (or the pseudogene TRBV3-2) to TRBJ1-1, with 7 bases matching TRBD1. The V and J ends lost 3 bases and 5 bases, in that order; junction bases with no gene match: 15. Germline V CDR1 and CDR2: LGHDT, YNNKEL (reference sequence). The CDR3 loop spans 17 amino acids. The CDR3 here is CASSHRTGRDLSTEAFF. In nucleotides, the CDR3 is TGTGCCAGCAGCCATAGGACAGGAAGAGACCTGAGTACTGAAGCTTTCTTT.

CDR3 sequence: CASSQGLADYNEQFF. CDR3 nucleotide sequence: TGCGCCAGCAGCCAAGGACTAGCGGACTACAATGAGCAGTTCTTC. The chain recombines TRBV4-1 with TRBJ2-1; 9 nucleotides line up with TRBD2. Germline assignment: CDR1 MGHRA and CDR2 YSYEKL. The CDR3 is 15 amino acids. Trimming at V came to 1 base and at J to 3 bases, leaving 1 base not matched to a gene.

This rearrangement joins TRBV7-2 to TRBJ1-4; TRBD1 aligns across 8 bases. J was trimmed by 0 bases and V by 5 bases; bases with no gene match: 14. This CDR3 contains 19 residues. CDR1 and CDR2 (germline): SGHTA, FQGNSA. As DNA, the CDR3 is TGTGCCAGCAGCCCTTACCCGGGGGGACAGGTCGCAACTAATGAAAAACTGTTTTTT. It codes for CASSPYPGGQVATNEKLFF.

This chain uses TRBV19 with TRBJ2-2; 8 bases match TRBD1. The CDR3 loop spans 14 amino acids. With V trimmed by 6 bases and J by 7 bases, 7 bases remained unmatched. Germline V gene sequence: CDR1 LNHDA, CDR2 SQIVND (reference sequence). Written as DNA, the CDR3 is TGTGCCAGTAGCCCGGACAGGGTGGTCGGGGAGCTGTTTTTT. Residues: CASSPDRVVGELFF.

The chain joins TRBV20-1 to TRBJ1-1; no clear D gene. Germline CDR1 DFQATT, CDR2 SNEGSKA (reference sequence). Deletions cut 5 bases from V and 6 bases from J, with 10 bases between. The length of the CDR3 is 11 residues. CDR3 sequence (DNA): TGCAGTGCTGAGAGGGATCCTGAAGCTTTCTTT. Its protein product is CSAERDPEAFF.

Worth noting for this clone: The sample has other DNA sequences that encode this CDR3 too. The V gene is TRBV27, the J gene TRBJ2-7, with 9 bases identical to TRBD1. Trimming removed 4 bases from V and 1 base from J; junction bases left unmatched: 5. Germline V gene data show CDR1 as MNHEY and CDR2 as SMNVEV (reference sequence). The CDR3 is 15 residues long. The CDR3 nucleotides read TGTGCCAGCAGTTCCCCGGGACAGGGATCCTACGAGCAGTACTTC. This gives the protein CASSSPGQGSYEQYF.

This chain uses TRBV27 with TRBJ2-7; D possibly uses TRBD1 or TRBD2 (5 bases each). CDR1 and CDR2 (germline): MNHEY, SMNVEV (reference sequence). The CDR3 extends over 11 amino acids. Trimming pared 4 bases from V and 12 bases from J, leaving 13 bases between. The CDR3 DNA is TGTGCCAGCAGTTCGGACTCGAGGGGGTACTTC. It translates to CASSSDSRGYF.

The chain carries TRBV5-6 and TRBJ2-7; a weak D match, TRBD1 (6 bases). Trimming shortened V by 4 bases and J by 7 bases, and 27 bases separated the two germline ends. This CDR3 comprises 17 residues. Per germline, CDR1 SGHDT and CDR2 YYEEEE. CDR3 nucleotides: TGTGCCAGCAGCCCACCGCTCCAGGGGTATTCGATACGAGAGCAGTACTTC. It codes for CASSPPLQGYSIREQYF. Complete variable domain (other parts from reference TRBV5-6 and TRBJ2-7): DAGVTQSPTHLIKTRGQQVTLRCSPKSGHDTVSWYQQALGQGPQFIFQYYEEEERQRGNFPDRFSGHQFPNYSSELNVNALLLGDSALYLCASSPPLQGYSIREQYFGPGTRLTVT.

This chain's CDR3 is CASSYGAEAFF. As DNA, the CDR3 is TGTGCCAGCAGTTACGGGGCTGAAGCTTTCTTT. The chain joins TRBV6-5 to TRBJ1-1; no clear D. Germline-derived CDR1 and CDR2 are MNHEY and SVGAGI. The CDR3 is 11 residues long. Trimming pared 2 bases from V and 6 bases from J, leaving 4 bases between.

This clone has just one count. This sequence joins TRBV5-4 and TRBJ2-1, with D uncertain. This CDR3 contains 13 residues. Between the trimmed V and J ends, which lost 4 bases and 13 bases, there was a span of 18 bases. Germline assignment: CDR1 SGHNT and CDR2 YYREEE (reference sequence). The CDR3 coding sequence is TGTGCCAGCAGCCAACGAGAGGACCCGGGTCAGTTCTTC. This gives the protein CASSQREDPGQFF.

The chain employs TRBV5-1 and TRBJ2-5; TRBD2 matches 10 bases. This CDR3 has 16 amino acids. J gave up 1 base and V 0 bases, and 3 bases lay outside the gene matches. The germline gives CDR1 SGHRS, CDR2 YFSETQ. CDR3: CASSLGTSGSQETQYF. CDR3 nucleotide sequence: TGCGCCAGCAGCTTGGGGACTAGCGGTTCCCAAGAGACCCAGTACTTC.

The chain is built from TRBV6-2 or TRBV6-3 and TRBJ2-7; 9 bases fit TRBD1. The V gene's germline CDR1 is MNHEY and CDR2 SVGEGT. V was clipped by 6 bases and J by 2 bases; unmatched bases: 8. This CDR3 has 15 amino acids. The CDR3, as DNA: TGTGCCAGCAGCAACCAGCGGGACAGGGCCTACGAGCAGTACTTC. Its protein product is CASSNQRDRAYEQYF.

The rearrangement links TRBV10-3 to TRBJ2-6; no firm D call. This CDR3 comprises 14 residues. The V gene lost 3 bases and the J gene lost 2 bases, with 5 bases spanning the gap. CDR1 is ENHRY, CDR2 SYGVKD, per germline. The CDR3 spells CAISEVPGANVLTF. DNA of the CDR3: TGTGCCATCAGTGAAGTCCCTGGGGCCAACGTCCTGACTTTC.

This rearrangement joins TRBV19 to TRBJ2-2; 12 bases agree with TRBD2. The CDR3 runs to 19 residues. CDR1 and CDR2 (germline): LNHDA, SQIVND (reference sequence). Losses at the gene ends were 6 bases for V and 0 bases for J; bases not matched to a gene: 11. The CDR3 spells CASRTLGLAGPTNTGELFF. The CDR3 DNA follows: TGTGCCAGTAGGACCCTCGGACTAGCGGGGCCAACGAACACCGGGGAGCTGTTTTTT.

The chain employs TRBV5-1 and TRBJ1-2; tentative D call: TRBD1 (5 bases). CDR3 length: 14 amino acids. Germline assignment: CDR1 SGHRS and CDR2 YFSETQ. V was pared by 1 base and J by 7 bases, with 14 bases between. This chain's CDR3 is CASSLKDLRVGYTF. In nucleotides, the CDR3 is TGCGCCAGCAGCTTGAAGGACCTCAGGGTTGGCTACACCTTC.

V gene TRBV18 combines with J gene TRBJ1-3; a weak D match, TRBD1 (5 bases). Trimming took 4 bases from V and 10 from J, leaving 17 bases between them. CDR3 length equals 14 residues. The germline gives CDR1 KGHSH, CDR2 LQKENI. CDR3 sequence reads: CASSLSGSRGTIYF. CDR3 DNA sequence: TGTGCCAGCTCACTATCGGGTTCCCGGGGGACCATATATTTT.

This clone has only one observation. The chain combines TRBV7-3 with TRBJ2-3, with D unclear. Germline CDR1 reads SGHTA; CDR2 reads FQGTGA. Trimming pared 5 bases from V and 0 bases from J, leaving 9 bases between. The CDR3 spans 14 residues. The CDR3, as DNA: TGTGCCAGCAGCGGGCCGGACAGCACAGATACGCAGTATTTT. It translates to CASSGPDSTDTQYF.